This T cell receptor beta chain was sequenced in a study of T cell responses to AZD1222 COVID-19 vaccine (dated by TCRdb to 2020 to 2022). Regarding the research as a whole: A total of about 230 trial participants underwent TCR sequencing, of whom approximately 210 received two doses of AZD1222 and 26 received two doses of the MenACWY control vaccine. Trial participants were enrolled into age subgroups of 18-55, 56-69 and 70-plus years, which contained approximately 150, 28 and 58 TCR-sequenced participants, respectively.

Reading the label with the study, this specimen's time point is: about 28 days (+/-7) after the second vaccine dose. AZD1222 recipients given second doses at about 4 weeks or at about 12 weeks were pooled, since spike-specific TCR depth and breadth were not found to differ between the two schedules. Vaccinee samples came from UK trials COV001 and COV002, including a single-blind randomized controlled phase 2/3 trial of AZD1222 (ChAdOx1 nCoV-19) in healthy adults. For TCRbeta chain sequencing, PBMC samples from trial participants were taken at day 0 and at day 28 after the second dose. The CDR3 regions of human TCRbeta chains were analyzed by immunosequencing. Regarding the original processing steps: TCRs in the repertoires were matched against a reference library of SARS-CoV-2-specific TCRs that had been generated with the MIRA antigen-specificity platform. Breadth meant the fraction of unique TCRs that were SARS-CoV-2-associated, whereas depth meant the fraction of total T cells that were SARS-CoV-2-associated. Using the MIRA data, each spike-specific TCR was mapped to the spike region that the TCR reacts to and placed in a CD4 or CD8 class. Log10-transformed breadth and depth values were compared by one-way ANOVA with Sidak's multiple comparisons tests. TCRdb carries this immuneACCESS record with in-frame sequences only. Its versions omit some clonotypes, under half of them owing to an unresolved V gene in the studies checked, with the rest unexplained. Clone size and V and J calls were adopted from that table, with D and trimming inferred from the DNA. Across this sample there are about 160,000 clones, with 90% to 95% seen only once. Approximately 4.8% of the sample comes from the top ten.

General conclusions and limits of the study: In the small 56-69-year group, the increase in depth fell short of significance, most likely because of low power. Participants were mostly white British and included more females than males, and it was suggested by the authors that clonal diversity may have been underestimated. The whole spike protein was spanned by vaccine-associated CD4 TCRs, and dominant responses were seen in regions 160-218 and 743-854. Because no day 14 peak-response samples were available, the repertoires could be characterized only after the peak T cell response. Nearly half of unique spike-specific TCRs reportedly recognized epitopes outside regions mutated in the B.1.351 and B.1.1.7 variants. After two AZD1222 doses, spike-specific TCR breadth and depth were significantly higher than at day 0 and than in MenACWY recipients. Conclusions about previously exposed vaccinees are limited because only six or seven AZD1222 recipients were SARS-CoV-2 seropositive at baseline.

Notes on this clone: Its antigen is still unknown. Base qualities are not recorded, but no much larger clone differs from it by a single base.

CDR1 and CDR2 (SEHNR, FQNEAQ) derive from the germline V gene (reference sequence). At the junction V is shortened by 7 bases and J by 2 bases, with 12 bases in between. The CDR3 goes from the cysteine to the phenylalanine over 14 residues. Of the read, only the CDR3 DNA is kept; its 42 bases are in frame from base 1. This chain joins TRBV7-9 to TRBJ1-3; the D gene is not confidently resolved. The receptor was derived from an adult who received the AZD1222 COVID-19 vaccine. The specimen was peripheral blood, collected 28 days after the second AZD1222 dose. CDR3 protein: CASNPTGTGNTIYF. The DNA reads TGTGCCAGCAACCCGACCGGCACTGGAAACACCATATATTTT. The reference TRBV7-9 and TRBJ1-3 proteins fill in what lies around the CDR3, so the full variable domain reads DTGVSQNPRHKITKRGQNVTFRCDPISEHNRLYWYRQTLGQGPEFLTYFQNEAQLEKSRLLSDRFSAERPKGSFSTLEIQRTEQGDSAMYLCASNPTGTGNTIYFGEGSWLTVV.